The 15 T cell receptor beta chains listed next were all sequenced from one sample in a study of T-cell memory formation after mild COVID-19. MiXCR was run by TCRdb on the 5' RACE reads, yielding one entry per CDR3 protein. Among 350,000 to 500,000 distinct CDR3 sequences, about 22% were seen once, and the ten largest hold around 14%. The sequencing input was PBMCs or a T cell subset sorted from them (not recorded which). These receptor sequences come from an adult woman who had mild COVID-19 (a few samples of this study predate the infection). Cell type and time point are not known.

This sequence joins TRBV7-2 and TRBJ2-5; D call uncertain. Germline V gene data show CDR1 as SGHTA and CDR2 as FQGNSA. V was shortened by 1 base and J by 5 bases, with 11 bases between the two germline ends. CDR3 length: 14 residues. The CDR3 protein is CASSLVKGRETQYF. Here the CDR3 DNA reads TGTGCCAGCAGCTTAGTCAAGGGTCGGGAGACCCAGTACTTC.

This clonotype was seen a handful of times. V is TRBV9 and J is TRBJ1-2, with D possibly matching TRBD1 (6 bases). This CDR3 comprises 13 residues. In germline, CDR1 is SGDLS, CDR2 YYNGEE. The V gene lost 0 bases and the J gene lost 6 bases, with 9 bases spanning the gap. The CDR3 DNA sequence: TGTGCCAGCAGCGTAGGGTCAGGGGATGGCTACACCTTC. It codes for CASSVGSGDGYTF. Full variable domain (missing parts from reference TRBV9 and TRBJ1-2): DSGVTQTPKHLITATGQRVTLRCSPRSGDLSVYWYQQSLDQGLQFLIQYYNGEERAKGNILERFSAQQFPDLHSELNLSSLELGDSALYFCASSVGSGDGYTFGSGTRLTVV.

This clonotype was observed a few times. This sequence joins TRBV11-1 and TRBJ2-5; no clear D. The CDR3 is made up of 15 amino acids. Trimming cost V 2 bases and J 1 base, with 11 bases left between them. Germline values: CDR1 SGHAT, CDR2 FQDESV (reference sequence). As DNA, the CDR3 is TGTGCCAGCAGCTTAAACGGGCCCCCCCAAGAGACCCAGTACTTC. As protein: CASSLNGPPQETQYF.

This clonotype has more than one count but fewer than ten. The chain combines TRBV24-1 with TRBJ2-1; 8 nucleotides match TRBD2. Trimming took 5 bases from V and 8 from J; bases not matched to a gene: 10. CDR3 length: 15 residues. Per the germline V gene, CDR1 is KGHDR and CDR2 is SFDVKD. CDR3 sequence (DNA): TGTGCCACCAGTGTTGGAGCGGGAGATATCGATGAGCAGTTCTTC. It encodes CATSVGAGDIDEQFF.

This clonotype occurred a few times. This chain joins TRBV2 and TRBJ1-5; 11 positions agree with TRBD1. V shed 4 bases and J 7 bases; nucleotides not matched to a gene: 3. Germline V gives CDR1 SNHLY, CDR2 FYNNEI. The CDR3 extends over 14 amino acids. The CDR3 sequence: CASSGDRGDQPQHF. CDR3 coding DNA: TGTGCCAGCAGTGGGGACAGGGGGGACCAGCCCCAGCATTTT.

The V call is TRBV6-1, the J call TRBJ1-1; D remains unclear. The CDR3 sequence is 14 residues long. The germline V gene has CDR1 MNHNS and CDR2 SASEGT. The V and J ends lost 3 bases and 11 bases respectively, with 19 bases between them. CDR3 coding DNA: TGTGCCAGCAGTGATGATTTACAGCGGACGAAGGCTTTCTTT. This gives the protein CASSDDLQRTKAFF.

The chain uses TRBV7-6 and TRBJ1-1; D possibly corresponds to TRBD1 (5 bases). Trimming stripped 5 bases from V and 10 bases from J, with 17 bases between. CDR1 and CDR2 (germline): SGHVS, FNYEAQ. There are 13 residues in the CDR3. The CDR3 loop is CASSPTTGVGAFF. CDR3 sequence (DNA): TGTGCCAGCAGCCCAACGACGGGGGTGGGAGCTTTCTTT. The full variable domain, rest sourced from reference TRBV7-6 and TRBJ1-1, is GAGVSQSPRYKVTKRGQDVALRCDPISGHVSLYWYRQALGQGPEFLTYFNYEAQQDKSGLPNDRFSAERPEGSISTLTIQRTEQRDSAMYRCASSPTTGVGAFFGQGTRLTVV.

This clonotype was counted only a few times. The chain has TRBV18 and TRBJ2-2; maybe TRBD1 (5 bases). Germline values: CDR1 KGHSH, CDR2 LQKENI. Trimming stripped 3 bases from V and 2 bases from J, with 10 bases between. This CDR3 contains 15 residues. The CDR3, as DNA: TGTGCCAGCTCACCCTACACAGGCAACACCGGGGAGCTGTTTTTT. Residues: CASSPYTGNTGELFF.

This clonotype was detected a few times. This sequence joins TRBV27 and TRBJ2-7; D is possibly TRBD1 (6 bases). Trimming took 5 bases from V and 2 from J, leaving 16 bases between them. From germline, CDR1 is MNHEY and CDR2 SMNVEV (reference sequence). The CDR3 covers 15 residues. CDR3 in DNA: TGTGCCAGCAGTCGATACAGGGCGGCCACCTACGAGCAGTACTTC. It encodes CASSRYRAATYEQYF.

This clonotype was found a few times. The chain couples TRBV6-1 to TRBJ2-3; 14 bases fit TRBD2. Germline CDR1 reads MNHNS; CDR2 reads SASEGT. This CDR3 comprises 21 residues. With V trimmed by 4 bases and J by 0 bases, 15 bases remained unmatched. The chain's CDR3 is CASSGFLAGTSGGLSTDTQYF. CDR3 in DNA: TGTGCCAGCAGTGGATTCCTAGCGGGGACTAGCGGGGGACTCAGCACAGATACGCAGTATTTT.

This sequence joins TRBV14 and TRBJ2-5; TRBD1 agrees at 8 bases. CDR3 length equals 15 residues. The germline V gene has CDR1 SGHDN and CDR2 FVKESK. J lost 5 bases, V lost 1 base, and 6 bases had no gene match. CDR3 in DNA: TGTGCCAGCAGCCAAGCCCAGGGGGCTAGGGAGACCCAGTACTTC. This codes for CASSQAQGARETQYF.

As concerns this clonotype: At one boundary the junction diverges from the germline segment, which might be a read error. V usage is TRBV11-2 and J usage is TRBJ2-5; 11 positions agree with TRBD2. The CDR3 totals 19 residues. Germline V gives CDR1 SGHAT, CDR2 FQNNGV. In nucleotides, the CDR3 is TGTGCAAGCAGCTTCCTAGCGGGGGGTTTTCGCAAGGGTCAAGAGACCCAGTACTTC. Its protein product is CASSFLAGGFRKGQETQYF.

The chain is built from TRBV24-1 and TRBJ2-2; D not resolved. CDR1 is KGHDR and CDR2 is SFDVKD in the germline V gene. CDR3 size: 14 residues. With 9 bases removed from V and 0 bases from J, the gap between germline ends came to 10 bases. The CDR3 sequence: CATDGSPNTGELFF. In nucleotides, the CDR3 is TGTGCCACCGACGGGTCCCCGAACACCGGGGAGCTGTTTTTT.

The chain carries TRBV7-2 and TRBJ2-7; 7 nucleotides align to TRBD2. Germline CDR1 is SGHTA and CDR2 is FQGNSA. CDR3 length equals 23 residues. V lost 0 bases, J lost 3 bases, and 29 bases stayed unmatched. CDR3 coding DNA: TGTGCCAGCAGCTTAGCTATCCCTCTTTTGGGTACCGCGGGGGAGTCAGGACTCTACGAGCAGTACTTC. It specifies CASSLAIPLLGTAGESGLYEQYF.

The chain couples TRBV7-2 to TRBJ1-5; D ambiguous. CDR1 is SGHTA and CDR2 is FQGNSA in the germline V gene. V was clipped by 5 bases and J by 0 bases, with 11 bases between them. CDR3 length: 15 amino acids. The CDR3 region is CASSPNRHSNQPQHF. CDR3 coding DNA: TGTGCCAGCAGCCCGAACCGGCATAGCAATCAGCCCCAGCATTTT.